This TCR beta chain derives from a study of cytomegalovirus exposure and HLA in healthy donors. The germline V gene has CDR1 KGHSH and CDR2 LQKENI. The CDR3 totals 13 residues. Trimming removed 6 bases at V and 6 bases at J, with 11 bases between. With regard to this clone: The antigen is unknown.

Study-wide results and caveats: CMV serostatus alone was available as immune exposure information. Researchers left out some V segments, among them TRBV6-2 and TRBV6-3, as indistinguishable. Over 150 TCR beta chains were listed as cytomegalovirus-associated. Presence/absence comparisons presumed near-even sequencing depth among donors.

The PCR had 60 Vbeta and 13 Jbeta primers. Libraries were prepared by immunoSEQ multiplex PCR; TCRdb keeps only in-frame clonotypes and omits some of them. The sample lists over 75,000 clones, roughly 66% seen once, with roughly 2.2% in the top ten. Material for sequencing was PBMCs. The chain has TRBV18 and TRBJ1-4, with D tentatively TRBD1 (5 bases). The clonotype comes from a man aged 30 to 45 in good health and CMV-seronegative. The CDR3 region is CASSSGNDEKLFF. In DNA form, the CDR3 reads TGTGCCAGCTCGTCAGGGAACGATGAAAAACTGTTTTTT.